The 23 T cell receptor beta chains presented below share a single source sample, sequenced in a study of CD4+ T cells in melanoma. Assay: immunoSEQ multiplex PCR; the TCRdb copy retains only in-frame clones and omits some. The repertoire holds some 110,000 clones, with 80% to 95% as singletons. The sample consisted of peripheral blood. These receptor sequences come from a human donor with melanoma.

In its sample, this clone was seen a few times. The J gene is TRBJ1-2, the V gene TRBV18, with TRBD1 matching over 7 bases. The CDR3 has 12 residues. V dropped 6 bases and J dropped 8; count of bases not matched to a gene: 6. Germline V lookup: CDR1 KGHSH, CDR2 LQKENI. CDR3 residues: CASSLQGSGYTF. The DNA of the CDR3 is TGTGCCAGCTCGTTACAGGGGAGCGGCTACACCTTC.

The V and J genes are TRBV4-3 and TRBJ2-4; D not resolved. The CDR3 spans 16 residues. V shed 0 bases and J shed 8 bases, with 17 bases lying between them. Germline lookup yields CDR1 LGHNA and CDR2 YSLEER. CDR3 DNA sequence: TGCGCCAGCAGCCAAGAGGGTAATCTGGATGTGCACATTCAGTACTTC. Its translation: CASSQEGNLDVHIQYF.

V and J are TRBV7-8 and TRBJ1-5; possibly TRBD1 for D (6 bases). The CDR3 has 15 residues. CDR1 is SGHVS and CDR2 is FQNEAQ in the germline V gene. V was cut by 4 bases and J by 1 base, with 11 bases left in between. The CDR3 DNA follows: TGTGCCAGCAGCTCCAGGGGCTTGAGCAATCAGCCCCAGCATTTT. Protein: CASSSRGLSNQPQHF.

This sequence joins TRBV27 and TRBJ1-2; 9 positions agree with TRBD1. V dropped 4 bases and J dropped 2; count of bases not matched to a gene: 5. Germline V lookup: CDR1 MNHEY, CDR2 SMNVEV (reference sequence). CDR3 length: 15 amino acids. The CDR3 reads CASSSPGQGNYGYTF. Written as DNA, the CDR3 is TGTGCCAGCAGTTCGCCGGGACAGGGAAACTATGGCTACACCTTC.

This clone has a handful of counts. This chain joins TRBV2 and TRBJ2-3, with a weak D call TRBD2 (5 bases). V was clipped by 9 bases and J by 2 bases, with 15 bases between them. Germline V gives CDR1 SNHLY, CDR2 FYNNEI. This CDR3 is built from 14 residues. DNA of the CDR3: TGTGCCAGGACCCCTGGGAGACCCACAGATACGCAGTATTTT. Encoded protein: CARTPGRPTDTQYF.

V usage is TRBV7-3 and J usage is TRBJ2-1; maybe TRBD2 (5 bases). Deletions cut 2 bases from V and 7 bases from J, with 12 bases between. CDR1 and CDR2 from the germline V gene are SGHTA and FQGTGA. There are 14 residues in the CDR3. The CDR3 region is CASSLLPSGNEQFF. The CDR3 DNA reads TGTGCCAGCAGCTTACTCCCCAGCGGAAATGAGCAGTTCTTC.

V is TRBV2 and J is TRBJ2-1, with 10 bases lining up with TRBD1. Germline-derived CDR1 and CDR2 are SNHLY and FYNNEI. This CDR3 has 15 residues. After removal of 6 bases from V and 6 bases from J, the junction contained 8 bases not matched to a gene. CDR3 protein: CASSEDRGVGNEQFF. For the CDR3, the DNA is TGTGCCAGCAGCGAGGACAGGGGGGTGGGCAATGAGCAGTTCTTC.

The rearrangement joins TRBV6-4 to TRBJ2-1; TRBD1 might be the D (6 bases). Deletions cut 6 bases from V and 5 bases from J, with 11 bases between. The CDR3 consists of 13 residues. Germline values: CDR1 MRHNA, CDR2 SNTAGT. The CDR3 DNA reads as TGTGCCAGCAGAAGGGACACCGACAATGAGCAGTTCTTC. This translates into CASRRDTDNEQFF.

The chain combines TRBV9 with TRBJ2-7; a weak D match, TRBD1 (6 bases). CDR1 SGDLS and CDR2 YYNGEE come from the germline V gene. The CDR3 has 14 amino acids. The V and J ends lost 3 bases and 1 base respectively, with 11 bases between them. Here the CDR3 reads CASSAGTSSYEQYF. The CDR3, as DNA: TGTGCCAGCAGCGCGGGGACAAGTTCCTACGAGCAGTACTTC. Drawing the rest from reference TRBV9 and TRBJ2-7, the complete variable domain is DSGVTQTPKHLITATGQRVTLRCSPRSGDLSVYWYQQSLDQGLQFLIQYYNGEERAKGNILERFSAQQFPDLHSELNLSSLELGDSALYFCASSAGTSSYEQYFGPGTRLTVT.

The CDR3 nucleotides are TGTGCCAGCATTCGCCTGCAGGACGGCGGGGGGGCCTTCGGCACAGATACGCAGTATTTT. This gives the protein CASIRLQDGGGAFGTDTQYF. This chain joins TRBV2 and TRBJ2-3; TRBD2 agrees at 9 bases. Trimming removed 7 bases from V and 1 base from J; junction bases left unmatched: 21. Germline V gene data show CDR1 as SNHLY and CDR2 as FYNNEI. The CDR3 is 20 residues long.

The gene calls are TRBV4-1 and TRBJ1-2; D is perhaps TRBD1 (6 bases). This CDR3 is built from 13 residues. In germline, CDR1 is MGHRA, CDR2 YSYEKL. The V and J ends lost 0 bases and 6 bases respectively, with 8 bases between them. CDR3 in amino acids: CASSQDRGDGYTF. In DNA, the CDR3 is TGCGCCAGCAGCCAAGACAGGGGTGATGGCTACACCTTC.

CDR3 DNA: TGCGCCAGCAGCGGGGACGGCTCCTACGAGCAGTACTTC. Encoded protein: CASSGDGSYEQYF. The V call is TRBV5-1, the J call TRBJ2-7, with D tentatively TRBD1 or TRBD2 (5 bases each). The V gene's germline CDR1 is SGHRS and CDR2 YFSETQ. V lost 4 bases to trimming and J lost 0 bases, with 8 bases between them. The CDR3 loop spans 13 amino acids.

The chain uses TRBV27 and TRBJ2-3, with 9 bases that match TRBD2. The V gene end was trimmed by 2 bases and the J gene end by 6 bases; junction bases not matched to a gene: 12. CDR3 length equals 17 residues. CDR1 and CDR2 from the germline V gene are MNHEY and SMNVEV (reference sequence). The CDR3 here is CASSLRRGGLFFDTQYF. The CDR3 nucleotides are TGTGCCAGCAGTTTAAGGCGGGGGGGCCTCTTTTTTGATACGCAGTATTTT.

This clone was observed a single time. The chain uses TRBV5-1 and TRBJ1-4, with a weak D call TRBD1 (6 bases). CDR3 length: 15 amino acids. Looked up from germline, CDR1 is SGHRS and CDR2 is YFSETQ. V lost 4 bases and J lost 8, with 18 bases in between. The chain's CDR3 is CASSKEQGADEKLFF. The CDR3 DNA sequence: TGCGCCAGCAGCAAGGAACAGGGAGCTGACGAAAAACTGTTTTTT.

The CDR3 sequence is CASSSISVAYGYTF. In DNA, the CDR3 is TGTGCCAGCAGCTCTATATCGGTTGCCTATGGCTACACCTTC. The chain uses TRBV5-6 and TRBJ1-2, with D unclear. The CDR3 runs 14 residues. Trimming removed 3 bases at V and 4 bases at J, with 13 bases between. Germline V CDR1 and CDR2: SGHDT, YYEEEE.

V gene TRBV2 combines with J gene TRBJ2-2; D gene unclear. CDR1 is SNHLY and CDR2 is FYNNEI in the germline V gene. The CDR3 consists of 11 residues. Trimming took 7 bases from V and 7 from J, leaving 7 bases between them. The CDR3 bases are TGTGCCAGCAAGGGTTTCGGGGAGCTGTTTTTT. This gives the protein CASKGFGELFF.

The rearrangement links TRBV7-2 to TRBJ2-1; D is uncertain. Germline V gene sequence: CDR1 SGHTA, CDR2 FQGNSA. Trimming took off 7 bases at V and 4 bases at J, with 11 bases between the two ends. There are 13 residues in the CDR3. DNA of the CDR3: TGTGCCAGCAACTTGGACGGGTACAATGAGCAGTTCTTC. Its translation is CASNLDGYNEQFF.

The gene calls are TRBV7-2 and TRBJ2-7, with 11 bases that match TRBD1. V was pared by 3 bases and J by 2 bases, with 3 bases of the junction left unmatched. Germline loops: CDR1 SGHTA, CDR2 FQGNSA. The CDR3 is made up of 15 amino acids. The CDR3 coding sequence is TGTGCCAGCAGCTTCGGGACAGGGGGTCCCTACGAGCAGTACTTC. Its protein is CASSFGTGGPYEQYF.

The CDR3 is CASSEARTQYF. CDR3 DNA sequence: TGTGCCAGCAGCGAAGCTAGGACCCAGTACTTC. The chain couples TRBV5-6 to TRBJ2-5; D is unresolved. The ends were cut back, 4 bases at V and 7 bases at J, with 8 bases in the middle. The CDR3 totals 11 residues. Germline CDR1 reads SGHDT; CDR2 reads YYEEEE. The whole variable domain, remainder taken from reference TRBV5-6 and TRBJ2-5, is DAGVTQSPTHLIKTRGQQVTLRCSPKSGHDTVSWYQQALGQGPQFIFQYYEEEERQRGNFPDRFSGHQFPNYSSELNVNALLLGDSALYLCASSEARTQYFGPGTRLLVL.

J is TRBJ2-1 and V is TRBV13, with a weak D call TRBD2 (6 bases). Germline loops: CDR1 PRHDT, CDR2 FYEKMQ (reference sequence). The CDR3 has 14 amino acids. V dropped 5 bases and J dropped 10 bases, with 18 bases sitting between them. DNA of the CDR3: TGTGCCAGCAGCGAACGGGACTTGGGTCGAGAGCAGTTCTTC. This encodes CASSERDLGREQFF.

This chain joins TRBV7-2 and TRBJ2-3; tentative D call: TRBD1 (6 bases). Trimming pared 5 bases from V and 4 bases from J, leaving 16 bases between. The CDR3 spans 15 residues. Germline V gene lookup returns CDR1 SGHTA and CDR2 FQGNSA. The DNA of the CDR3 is TGTGCCAGCAGCCCTACAGGGATCAGCTCAGATACGCAGTATTTT. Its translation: CASSPTGISSDTQYF.

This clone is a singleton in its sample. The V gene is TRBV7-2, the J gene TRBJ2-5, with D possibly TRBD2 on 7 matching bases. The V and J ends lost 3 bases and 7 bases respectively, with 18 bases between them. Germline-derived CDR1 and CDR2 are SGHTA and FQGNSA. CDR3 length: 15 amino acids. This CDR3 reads CASSFSEGGGMTQYF. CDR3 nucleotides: TGTGCCAGCAGCTTCAGTGAGGGGGGGGGAATGACCCAGTACTTC.

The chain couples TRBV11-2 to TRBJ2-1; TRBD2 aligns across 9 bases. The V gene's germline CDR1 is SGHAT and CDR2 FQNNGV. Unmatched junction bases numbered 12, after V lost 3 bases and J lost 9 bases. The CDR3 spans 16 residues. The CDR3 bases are TGTGCCAGCAGCTTTCGAGCGGGAGGCGTCGATAGTGAGCAGTTCTTC. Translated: CASSFRAGGVDSEQFF.